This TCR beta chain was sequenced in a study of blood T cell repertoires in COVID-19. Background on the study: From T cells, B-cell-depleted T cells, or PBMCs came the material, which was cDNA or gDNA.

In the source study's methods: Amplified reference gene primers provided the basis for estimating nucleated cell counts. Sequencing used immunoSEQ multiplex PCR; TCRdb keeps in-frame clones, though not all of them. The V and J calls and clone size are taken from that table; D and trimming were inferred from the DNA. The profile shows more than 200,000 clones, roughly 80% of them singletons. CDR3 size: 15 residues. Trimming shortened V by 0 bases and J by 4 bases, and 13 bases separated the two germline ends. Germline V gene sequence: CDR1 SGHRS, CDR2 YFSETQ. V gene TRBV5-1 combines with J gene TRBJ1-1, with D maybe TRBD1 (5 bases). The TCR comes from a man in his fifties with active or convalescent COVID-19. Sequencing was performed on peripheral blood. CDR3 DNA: TGCGCCAGCAGCTTGGACAGGCCGTGGAGCACTGAAGCTTTCTTT. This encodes CASSLDRPWSTEAFF. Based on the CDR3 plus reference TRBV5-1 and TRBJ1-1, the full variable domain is KAGVTQTPRYLIKTRGQQVTLSCSPISGHRSVSWYQQTPGQGLQFLFEYFSETQRNKGNFPGRFSGRQFSNSRSEMNVSTLELGDSALYLCASSLDRPWSTEAFFGQGTRLTVV.